This note documents a single TCR beta chain sequence. In germline, CDR1 is PRHDT, CDR2 FYEKMQ (reference sequence). The CDR3 has 14 residues. V was shortened by 4 bases and J by 10 bases, with 17 bases between the two germline ends. These data are taken from a study of blood T cell repertoires in COVID-19. Background on the study: Samples taken during acute and convalescent COVID-19 were collected in the United States, Italy and Spain.

In the authors' methods: Amplification of reference gene primers was used by the study to estimate nucleated cell counts. Data came from immunoSEQ multiplex PCR; TCRdb stores just in-frame clones and leaves some out. V, J and clone size are those of that table, while D and trimming were read from the DNA. This table holds about 49,000 clones, approximately 86% found once. The sequenced sample consisted of peripheral blood. This chain uses TRBV13 with TRBJ2-1; a possible D gene is TRBD2 (7 bases). This clonotype was sampled from a man aged 40-55 years with active COVID-19. As DNA, the CDR3 is TGTGCCAGCAGCTCCCGGACTAGGGACATAGAGCAGTTCTTC. It is translated as CASSSRTRDIEQFF.